The clone carrying this T cell receptor (beta chain) has a single count. Antigen: not known. A multiplex PCR was run with 60 Vbeta primers and 13 Jbeta primers. Using immunoSEQ multiplex PCR, the repertoire was profiled, and TCRdb retains in-frame clones only, with some absent. Here the sample spans some 150,000 clones, around 82% being singletons. Germline V lookup: CDR1 MNHNS, CDR2 SASEGT. V lost 7 bases and J lost 3, with 7 bases in between. The CDR3 covers 12 residues. This entry is derived from a study of cytomegalovirus exposure and HLA in healthy donors. Whole-study context: About 80 million unique TCRs from HLA-typed donors made up an early data release. Study outcomes and limitations: TCR beta V- and J-gene trimming was later associated with a missense DCLRE1C variant. A cluster of highly shared sequence variants was likely a sequencing artifact. Researchers counted some 150 TCR beta chains as cytomegalovirus-associated.

The TCR comes from a man aged 45 to 65 in good health and CMV-seronegative. The specimen was PBMCs. The chain carries TRBV6-1 and TRBJ2-1; D is unclear. In DNA, the CDR3 is TGTGCCAGCATTCTGAGCTACAATGAGCAGTTCTTC. Translating it yields CASILSYNEQFF.